These 32 T cell receptor beta chains were sequenced from one sample in a study of post-analysis software for immune sequencing data. The study's findings and limits: A handful of TRBV segments were significantly more frequent in patients than in controls. TRBV5-6, TRBV5-1 and TRBV20-1 were among these segments.

Each TCR beta cDNA library carried unique molecular identifiers. Each CDR3 protein gets one entry after TCRdb re-called the PCR reads with MiXCR. The sample lists 450,000 or so distinct CDR3 sequences, 40% to 55% seen once, with over 10% in the top ten. The antigens these receptors bind are not known. What was sequenced was blood. The receptors were gathered from a girl between 10 and 17 years old with multiple sclerosis.

This clonotype was observed a few times. The chain carries TRBV29-1 and TRBJ2-4; perhaps TRBD2 as D (6 bases). V gave up 6 bases and J gave up 0 bases, with 15 bases separating them. Germline assignment: CDR1 SQVTM and CDR2 ANQGSEA. This CDR3 contains 15 residues. The CDR3 spells CSVTAGSLAKNIQYF. The CDR3 DNA follows: TGCAGCGTGACGGCGGGAAGCCTAGCCAAAAACATTCAGTACTTC.

As DNA, the CDR3 is TGTGCCACCAGTCCAGGGGCTAACTATGGCTACACCTTC. Protein product: CATSPGANYGYTF. This chain connects TRBV24-1 to TRBJ1-2, with a tentative D call TRBD1 (6 bases). V lost 6 bases and J 0 bases, leaving 7 bases between the germline ends. This CDR3 has 13 residues. CDR1 is KGHDR, CDR2 SFDVKD, per germline.

The rearrangement links TRBV29-1 to TRBJ1-2; tentative D call: TRBD1 (5 bases). Germline V gives CDR1 SQVTM, CDR2 ANQGSEA. Trimming shortened V by 4 bases and J by 7 bases, and 13 bases separated the two germline ends. This CDR3 has 12 residues. Here the CDR3 reads CSVAGIYVGYTF. In DNA, the CDR3 is TGCAGCGTTGCAGGGATTTATGTTGGCTACACCTTC.

The CDR3 coding sequence is TGCGCCAGCAGCCCACTAGCGGGAGGATTCGGCGGGGAGCTGTTTTTT. Amino acids: CASSPLAGGFGGELFF. The chain recombines TRBV4-3 with TRBJ2-2, with 12 bases that match TRBD2. Germline CDR1 and CDR2: LGHNA and YSLEER. The CDR3 consists of 16 residues. J lost 7 bases, V lost 4 bases, and 7 bases had no gene match.

There are a few counts of this clonotype. The J gene is TRBJ2-3, the V gene TRBV6-5, with TRBD1 matching over 10 bases. With V trimmed by 7 bases and J by 1 base, 8 bases remained unmatched. Per germline, CDR1 MNHEY and CDR2 SVGAGI. CDR3 size: 16 residues. The CDR3 coding sequence is TGTGCCAGCAACCCGACAGGGGGCAGTGGCACAGATACGCAGTATTTT. Protein sequence: CASNPTGGSGTDTQYF.

The genes are TRBV27 and TRBJ2-1; TRBD1 agrees at 8 bases. The trim removed 7 bases at V and 0 bases at J, leaving 5 bases unmatched. Germline V gene data show CDR1 as MNHEY and CDR2 as SMNVEV (reference sequence). The CDR3 sequence is 15 residues long. The CDR3 is CASTQDRGSYNEQFF. In nucleotides, the CDR3 is TGTGCCAGCACCCAAGACAGGGGCTCCTACAATGAGCAGTTCTTC.

The chain joins TRBV7-3 to TRBJ2-1; 11 nucleotides match TRBD2. The germline gives CDR1 SGHTA, CDR2 FQGTGA. CDR3 length: 16 residues. Unmatched junction bases numbered 6, after V lost 2 bases and J lost 6 bases. In DNA, the CDR3 is TGTGCCAGCAGCTTATATCTAGCGGGAGGAACCAATGAGCAGTTCTTC. Residues: CASSLYLAGGTNEQFF.

The chain couples TRBV3-1 to TRBJ2-1, with 7 nucleotides matching TRBD2. Looked up from germline, CDR1 is LGHDT and CDR2 is YNNKEL (reference sequence). The J segment lost 7 bases and the V segment lost 3 bases, leaving 12 bases of the junction unmatched. There are 16 residues in the CDR3. The CDR3 nucleotides read TGTGCCAGCAGCCACTACCGCAAGCGGGATCAGAATGAGCAGTTCTTC. It is translated as CASSHYRKRDQNEQFF.

The chain has TRBV28 and TRBJ2-1; 12 bases line up with TRBD2. This CDR3 has 15 amino acids. V trimming: 9 bases; J trimming: 7 bases; junction bases outside the gene matches: 10. Germline CDR1 MDHEN, CDR2 SYDVKM. The CDR3, as DNA: TGTGCCAGTCCCCGACTAGCGGGAGAATTAAATGAGCAGTTCTTC. This codes for CASPRLAGELNEQFF. Full variable domain (remainder filled in from reference TRBV28 and TRBJ2-1): DVKVTQSSRYLVKRTGEKVFLECVQDMDHENMFWYRQDPGLGLRLIYFSYDVKMKEKGDIPEGYSVSREKKERFSLILESASTNQTSMYLCASPRLAGELNEQFFGPGTRLTVL.

The chain combines TRBV6-5 with TRBJ1-1, with a weak D call TRBD1 (6 bases). V was pared by 7 bases and J by 2 bases, with 17 bases between. The germline V gene has CDR1 MNHEY and CDR2 SVGAGI. The CDR3 is 15 residues long. The CDR3 nucleotides read TGTGCCAGCATACCACAGGGTGTTGTAAACACTGAAGCTTTCTTT. This translates into CASIPQGVVNTEAFF.

This chain connects TRBV29-1 to TRBJ2-5, with no clear D. Per the germline V gene, CDR1 is SQVTM and CDR2 is ANQGSEA. Trimming left V 4 bases short and J 2 bases short, with 14 bases between. This CDR3 is built from 14 residues. The DNA for the CDR3 is TGCAGCGTTGTAGTTAGGCGTTCGCAAGAGACCCAGTACTTC. Amino acid sequence: CSVVVRRSQETQYF.

This chain joins TRBV28 and TRBJ2-1; D is perhaps TRBD2 (7 bases). The germline CDR1 and CDR2 sequences are MDHEN and SYDVKM. This CDR3 contains 13 residues. The ends were cut back, 2 bases at V and 15 bases at J, with 17 bases in the middle. The CDR3 DNA reads as TGTGCCAGCAGTTTAGATCTGGGGGGGCGTCTGTTCTTC. Its protein is CASSLDLGGRLFF.

This sequence joins TRBV27 and TRBJ2-7, with D perhaps TRBD1 (6 bases). V was pared by 2 bases and J by 4 bases, with 9 bases between. The CDR3 covers 13 residues. CDR1 is MNHEY, CDR2 SMNVEV, per germline (reference sequence). The CDR3 here is CASSLTTGYEQYF. The CDR3 region has the DNA TGTGCCAGCAGTTTAACTACAGGGTACGAGCAGTACTTC.

This clonotype was found once. At one of its ends the junction is not consistent with the germline gene, which may arise from a read error. The V and J genes are TRBV4-1 and TRBJ2-3; 10 bases line up with TRBD2. Germline V lookup: CDR1 MGHRA, CDR2 YSYEKL. This CDR3 contains 15 residues. CDR3 amino acids: CASSLWTSGTDAQYF. The CDR3 DNA sequence: TGCGCCAGCAGCCTGTGGACTAGCGGCACAGATGCGCAGTATTTT.

This clonotype has at least ten counts. The rearrangement joins TRBV7-2 to TRBJ2-7; 7 nucleotides agree with TRBD1. Trimming at V came to 1 base and at J to 6 bases, leaving 3 bases not matched to a gene. The CDR3 loop spans 13 amino acids. Per the germline V gene, CDR1 is SGHTA and CDR2 is FQGNSA. The CDR3 DNA follows: TGTGCCAGCAGCTTAGGAGGGGGCGTCGAGCAGTACTTC. It translates to CASSLGGGVEQYF.

The count of this clonotype is one. The V call is TRBV5-1, the J call TRBJ2-3; 8 bases agree with TRBD1. Trimming cost V 2 bases and J 4 bases; bases outside gene matches: 6. The CDR3 runs 15 residues. In germline, CDR1 is SGHRS, CDR2 YFSETQ. The CDR3 is CASSFGDRNPDTQYF. DNA of the CDR3: TGCGCCAGCAGCTTTGGGGACAGGAACCCAGATACGCAGTATTTT.

The chain employs TRBV29-1 and TRBJ2-1; D gene uncertain. Germline V gives CDR1 SQVTM, CDR2 ANQGSEA. The CDR3 runs 14 residues. Trimming removed 3 bases from V and 8 bases from J, with 17 bases in between. CDR3: CSVDKGAIMDEQFF. As DNA, the CDR3 is TGCAGCGTTGACAAGGGCGCGATTATGGATGAGCAGTTCTTC.

The chain couples TRBV7-2 to TRBJ1-2, with TRBD1 matching over 9 bases. Germline V gives CDR1 SGHTA, CDR2 FQGNSA. The CDR3 runs 14 residues. V was pared by 5 bases and J by 8 bases, with 9 bases of the junction left unmatched. CDR3 DNA: TGTGCCAGCAGCGCAGCCGGGACAGGGAGCGGCTACACCTTC. It codes for CASSAAGTGSGYTF.

The chain joins TRBV5-1 to TRBJ2-1; 7 positions agree with TRBD1. CDR1 and CDR2 from the germline V gene are SGHRS and YFSETQ. V shed 4 bases and J 8 bases; nucleotides not matched to a gene: 18. CDR3 length equals 17 residues. The CDR3 nucleotides read TGCGCCAGCAGCCCCCATACCGGGACAGAGGGAGACGATGAGCAGTTCTTC. It codes for CASSPHTGTEGDDEQFF.

The chain joins TRBV28 to TRBJ2-1; TRBD1 agrees at 7 bases. The germline V gene encodes CDR1 MDHEN and CDR2 SYDVKM. The CDR3 runs 14 residues. J lost 4 bases, V lost 8 bases, and 8 bases had no gene match. The CDR3 region is CASRGDRAYNEQFF. The DNA for the CDR3 is TGTGCCAGCCGAGGGGACAGAGCTTACAATGAGCAGTTCTTC.

The chain couples TRBV20-1 to TRBJ2-3; maybe TRBD1 (5 bases). Trimming took 4 bases from V and 3 from J, leaving 11 bases between them. The germline V gene has CDR1 DFQATT and CDR2 SNEGSKA (reference sequence). The CDR3 has 13 amino acids. CDR3 coding DNA: TGCAGTGCTACCGACAGTATAACAGATACGCAGTATTTT. Protein sequence: CSATDSITDTQYF.

V is TRBV2 and J is TRBJ1-2; 9 bases are a match to TRBD1. Germline V CDR1 and CDR2: SNHLY, FYNNEI. The CDR3 runs 16 residues. After removal of 7 bases from V and 4 bases from J, the junction contained 13 bases not matched to a gene. The CDR3 nucleotides are TGTGCCAGCACCGGTGGGGTTGGGACAGGGAGCTATGGCTACACCTTC. Its translation: CASTGGVGTGSYGYTF. Full variable domain (missing parts from reference TRBV2 and TRBJ1-2): EPEVTQTPSHQVTQMGQEVILRCVPISNHLYFYWYRQILGQKVEFLVSFYNNEISEKSEIFDDQFSVERPDGSNFTLKIRSTKLEDSAMYFCASTGGVGTGSYGYTFGSGTRLTVV.

J is TRBJ2-7 and V is TRBV29-1; maybe TRBD1 (6 bases). Germline V gives CDR1 SQVTM, CDR2 ANQGSEA. The CDR3 runs to 12 residues. V lost 4 bases, J lost 4 bases, and 11 bases lay in between. CDR3: CSVVGQGYEQYF. In DNA form, the CDR3 reads TGCAGCGTTGTAGGGCAGGGGTACGAGCAGTACTTC.

This chain links TRBV28 with TRBJ1-4; TRBD1 matches 8 bases. Per the germline V gene, CDR1 is MDHEN and CDR2 is SYDVKM. V lost 3 bases, J lost 8 bases, and 11 bases stayed unmatched. The CDR3 spans 16 residues. DNA of the CDR3: TGTGCCAGCAGTTTTAGGATGTCAGGGGGCAACGAAAAACTGTTTTTT. Amino acid sequence: CASSFRMSGGNEKLFF.

This rearrangement joins TRBV2 to TRBJ1-2, with unresolved D. Germline values: CDR1 SNHLY, CDR2 FYNNEI. The CDR3 length is 12 residues. Trimming pared 9 bases from V and 6 bases from J, leaving 14 bases between. CDR3 DNA sequence: TGTGCCAGTGACCGGGCGACTAATGGCTACACCTTC. Amino acids: CASDRATNGYTF.

The chain links TRBV5-6 to TRBJ2-7; 9 nucleotides match TRBD1. V dropped 0 bases and J dropped 0; count of bases not matched to a gene: 7. CDR1 and CDR2 from the germline V gene are SGHDT and YYEEEE. The CDR3 runs to 17 residues. Here the CDR3 reads CASSLELGQGSSYEQYF. Written as DNA, the CDR3 is TGTGCCAGCAGCTTGGAGTTGGGACAGGGCAGCTCCTACGAGCAGTACTTC.

Only a few counts were recorded for this clonotype. V usage is TRBV12-3 or TRBV12-4 and J usage is TRBJ2-3, with D tentatively TRBD2 (6 bases). Between the trimmed V and J ends, which lost 5 bases and 4 bases, there was a span of 10 bases. The CDR3 loop spans 13 amino acids. CDR3 sequence reads: CASSNGGSDTQYF. In nucleotides, the CDR3 is TGTGCCAGCAGTAATGGGGGGTCAGATACGCAGTATTTT.

This chain joins TRBV6-5 and TRBJ1-2; 7 nucleotides align to TRBD1. Trimming cost V 6 bases and J 5 bases; bases outside gene matches: 6. Germline-derived CDR1 and CDR2 are MNHEY and SVGAGI. The CDR3 spans 13 residues. CDR3 DNA: TGTGCCAGCAGCCCGACAGGGCAATATGGCTACACCTTC. Translating it yields CASSPTGQYGYTF.

The CDR3 bases are TGTGCCAGCAGCTTTGGGCAGACTAGCACAGATACGCAGTATTTT. It translates to CASSFGQTSTDTQYF. The chain recombines TRBV5-5 with TRBJ2-3; D is ambiguous. Per germline, CDR1 SGHKS and CDR2 YYEKEE (reference sequence). This CDR3 spans 15 amino acids. The V end was cut by 2 bases, the J end by 0 bases, with 10 bases between. Filled out from reference TRBV5-5 and TRBJ2-3, the complete variable domain reads DAGVTQSPTHLIKTRGQQVTLRCSPISGHKSVSWYQQVLGQGPQFIFQYYEKEERGRGNFPDRFSARQFPNYSSELNVNALLLGDSALYLCASSFGQTSTDTQYFGPGTRLTVL.

The chain has TRBV20-1 and TRBJ2-3; 12 bases map to TRBD1. The J segment lost 7 bases and the V segment lost 5 bases, leaving 4 bases of the junction unmatched. Germline V gene lookup returns CDR1 DFQATT and CDR2 SNEGSKA (reference sequence). There are 13 residues in the CDR3. For the CDR3, the DNA is TGCAGTGCTGGGACAGGGGGCAGGAATACGCAGTATTTT. Protein product: CSAGTGGRNTQYF.

The CDR3: CASSYSMRGAAGNTIYF. As DNA, the CDR3 is TGTGCCAGCAGTTACTCGATGCGGGGGGCAGCTGGAAACACCATATATTTT. The genes are TRBV6-6 and TRBJ1-3; a weak D match, TRBD1 (6 bases). CDR1 and CDR2 from the germline V gene are MNHNY and SVGAGI (reference sequence). Trimming removed 0 bases at V and 2 bases at J, with 14 bases between. There are 17 residues in the CDR3.

The table lists this clonotype with a count of one. The J gene is TRBJ2-3, the V gene TRBV5-1; 10 bases match TRBD2. J was trimmed by 6 bases and V by 7 bases; bases with no gene match: 11. Per germline, CDR1 SGHRS and CDR2 YFSETQ. This CDR3 is built from 15 residues. The CDR3 DNA follows: TGCGCCAGCGTCTTAGCTAGCGGGAGAGTTGATACGCAGTATTTT. Translation gives CASVLASGRVDTQYF. The whole variable domain, filled in from reference TRBV5-1 and TRBJ2-3, reads KAGVTQTPRYLIKTRGQQVTLSCSPISGHRSVSWYQQTPGQGLQFLFEYFSETQRNKGNFPGRFSGRQFSNSRSEMNVSTLELGDSALYLCASVLASGRVDTQYFGPGTRLTVL.